The source of this TCR beta chain is a study of cytomegalovirus exposure and HLA in healthy donors. Points from the study as a whole: The authors confirmed in vitro that a few CMV-associated chains were specific for CMV antigens.

V was shortened by 3 bases and J by 4 bases, with 12 bases between the two germline ends. This CDR3 contains 13 residues. The germline CDR1 and CDR2 sequences are SQVTM and ANQGSEA. Turning to this clone: Antigen specificity is unknown.

Libraries were prepared by immunoSEQ multiplex PCR; TCRdb keeps only in-frame clonotypes and omits some of them. This sample carries roughly 98,000 clones, about 90% of them seen once, and the ten largest clones take around 6%. The donors belonged to the approximately 130-subject validation cohort, separate from the approximately 700-subject first cohort. The chain is built from TRBV29-1 and TRBJ1-1, with unresolved D. The sample consisted of PBMCs. The origin of this receptor is a young man in good health and CMV-seropositive. CDR3 in amino acids: CSVEAVTPTEAFF. CDR3 coding DNA: TGCAGCGTTGAGGCGGTAACTCCCACTGAAGCTTTCTTT. The entire variable domain, with the rest obtained from reference TRBV29-1 and TRBJ1-1, is as follows: SAVISQKPSRDICQRGTSLTIQCQVDSQVTMMFWYRQQPGQSLTLIATANQGSEATYESGFVIDKFPISRPNLTFSTLTVSNMSPEDSSIYLCSVEAVTPTEAFFGQGTRLTVV.